This T cell receptor (beta chain) emerged from a study of cytomegalovirus exposure and HLA in healthy donors. TCRdb's copy holds only in-frame clones and misses some; the assay was immunoSEQ multiplex PCR. The sample lists about 110,000 clones, about 88% occurring once. Trimming left V 3 bases short and J 1 base short, with 11 bases between. CDR1 and CDR2 from the germline V gene are MNHEY and SMNVEV (reference sequence). This CDR3 spans 15 amino acids. This receptor was identified in a young woman in good health and CMV-seropositive. Material for sequencing was PBMCs. The chain couples TRBV27 to TRBJ2-3; the D is unclear. CDR3 in amino acids: CASSFISGRTDTQYF. Here the CDR3 DNA reads TGTGCCAGCAGTTTCATATCTGGCCGCACAGATACGCAGTATTTT.